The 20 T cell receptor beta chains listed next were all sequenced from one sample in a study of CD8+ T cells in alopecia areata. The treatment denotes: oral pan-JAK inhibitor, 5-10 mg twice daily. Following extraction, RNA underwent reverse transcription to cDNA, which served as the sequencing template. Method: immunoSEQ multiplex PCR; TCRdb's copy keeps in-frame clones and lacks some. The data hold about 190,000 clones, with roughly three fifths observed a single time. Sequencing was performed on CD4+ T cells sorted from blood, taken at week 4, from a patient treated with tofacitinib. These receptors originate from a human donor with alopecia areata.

As DNA, the CDR3 is TGTGCTAGTGGTCTCCGACAGGGGGCGGTTTTATATACTGAAGCTTTCTTT. This codes for CASGLRQGAVLYTEAFF. The rearrangement joins TRBV12-5 to TRBJ1-1; TRBD1 matches at 10 bases. J was trimmed by 5 bases and V by 5 bases; bases with no gene match: 14. This CDR3 is built from 17 residues. Germline V gene sequence: CDR1 LGHNT, CDR2 FRNRAP.

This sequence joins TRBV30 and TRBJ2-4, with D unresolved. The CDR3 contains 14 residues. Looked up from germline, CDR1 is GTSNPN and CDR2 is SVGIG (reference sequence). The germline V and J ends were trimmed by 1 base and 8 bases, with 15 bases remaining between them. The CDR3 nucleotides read TGTGCCTGGAGTGCCCGAGCTGTGGAGTACATTCAGTACTTC. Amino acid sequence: CAWSARAVEYIQYF. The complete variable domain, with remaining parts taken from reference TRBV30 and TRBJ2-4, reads SQTIHQWPATLVQPVGSPLSLECTVEGTSNPNLYWYRQAAGRGLQLLFYSVGIGQISSEVPQNLSASRPQDRQFILSSKKLLLSDSGFYLCAWSARAVEYIQYFGAGTRLSVL.

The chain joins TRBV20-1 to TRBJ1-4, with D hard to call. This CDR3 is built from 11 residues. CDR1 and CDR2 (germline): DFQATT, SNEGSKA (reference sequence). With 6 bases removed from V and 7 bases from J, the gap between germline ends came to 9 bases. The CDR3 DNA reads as TGCAGTGCCCGATCGGCTGAAAAACTGTTTTTT. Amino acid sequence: CSARSAEKLFF.

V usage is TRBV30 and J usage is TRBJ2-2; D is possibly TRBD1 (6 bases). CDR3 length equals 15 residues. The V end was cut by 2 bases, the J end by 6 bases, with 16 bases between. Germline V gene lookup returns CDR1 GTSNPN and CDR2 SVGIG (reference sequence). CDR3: CAWSPTRGIAGELFF. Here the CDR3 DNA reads TGTGCCTGGAGTCCGACCAGGGGCATCGCCGGGGAGCTGTTTTTT. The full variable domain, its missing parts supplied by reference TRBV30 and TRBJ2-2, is SQTIHQWPATLVQPVGSPLSLECTVEGTSNPNLYWYRQAAGRGLQLLFYSVGIGQISSEVPQNLSASRPQDRQFILSSKKLLLSDSGFYLCAWSPTRGIAGELFFGEGSRLTVL.

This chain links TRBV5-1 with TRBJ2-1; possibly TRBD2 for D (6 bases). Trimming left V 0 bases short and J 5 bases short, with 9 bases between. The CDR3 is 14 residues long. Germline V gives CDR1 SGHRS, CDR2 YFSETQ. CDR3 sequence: CASSLVSGDNEQFF. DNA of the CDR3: TGCGCCAGCAGCTTGGTTAGCGGTGACAATGAGCAGTTCTTC.

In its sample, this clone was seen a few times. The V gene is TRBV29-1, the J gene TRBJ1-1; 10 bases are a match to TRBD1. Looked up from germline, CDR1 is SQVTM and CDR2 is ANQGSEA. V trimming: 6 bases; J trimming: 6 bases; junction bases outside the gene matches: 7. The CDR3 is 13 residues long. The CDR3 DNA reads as TGCAGCGTCCCTAAGACAGGGGGCTCTGAAGCTTTCTTT. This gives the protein CSVPKTGGSEAFF.

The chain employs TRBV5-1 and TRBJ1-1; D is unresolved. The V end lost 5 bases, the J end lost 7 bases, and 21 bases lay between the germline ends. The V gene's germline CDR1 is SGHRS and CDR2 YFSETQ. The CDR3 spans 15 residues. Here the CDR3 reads CASSPSDPRISEAFF. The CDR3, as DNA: TGCGCCAGCAGTCCCAGCGACCCTCGAATAAGTGAAGCTTTCTTT.

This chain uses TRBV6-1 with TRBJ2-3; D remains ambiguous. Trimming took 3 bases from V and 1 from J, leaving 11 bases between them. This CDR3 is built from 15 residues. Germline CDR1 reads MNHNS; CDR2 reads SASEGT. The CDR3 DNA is TGTGCCAGCAGTGATGTCCGAGGCGGCACAGATACGCAGTATTTT. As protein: CASSDVRGGTDTQYF.

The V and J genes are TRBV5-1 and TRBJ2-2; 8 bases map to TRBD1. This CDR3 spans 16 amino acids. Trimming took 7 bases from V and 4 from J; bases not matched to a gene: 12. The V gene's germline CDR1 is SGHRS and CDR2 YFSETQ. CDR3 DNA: TGCGCCAGCCGTACTACAGACAGGGGCTTCACCGGGGAGCTGTTTTTT. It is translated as CASRTTDRGFTGELFF.

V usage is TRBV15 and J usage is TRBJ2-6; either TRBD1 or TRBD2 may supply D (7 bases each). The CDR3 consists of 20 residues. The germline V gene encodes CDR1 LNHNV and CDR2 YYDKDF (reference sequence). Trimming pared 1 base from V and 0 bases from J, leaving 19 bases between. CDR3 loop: CATSRAPGAGGVSGANVLTF. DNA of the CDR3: TGTGCCACCAGCAGAGCCCCAGGAGCAGGGGGGGTCTCTGGGGCCAACGTCCTGACTTTC.

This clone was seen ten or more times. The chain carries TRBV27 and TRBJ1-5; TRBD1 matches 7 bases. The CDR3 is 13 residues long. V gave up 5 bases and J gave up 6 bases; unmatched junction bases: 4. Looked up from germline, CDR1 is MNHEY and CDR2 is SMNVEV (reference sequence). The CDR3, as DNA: TGTGCCAGCAGTGGGGGACAGTTTCAGCCCCAGCATTTT. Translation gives CASSGGQFQPQHF.

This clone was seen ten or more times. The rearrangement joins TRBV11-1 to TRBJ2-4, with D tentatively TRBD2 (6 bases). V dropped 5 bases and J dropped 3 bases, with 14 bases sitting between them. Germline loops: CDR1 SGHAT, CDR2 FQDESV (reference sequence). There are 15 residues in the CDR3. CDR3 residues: CASSVEGTGKNIQYF. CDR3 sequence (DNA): TGTGCCAGCAGCGTAGAGGGGACTGGCAAAAACATTCAGTACTTC.

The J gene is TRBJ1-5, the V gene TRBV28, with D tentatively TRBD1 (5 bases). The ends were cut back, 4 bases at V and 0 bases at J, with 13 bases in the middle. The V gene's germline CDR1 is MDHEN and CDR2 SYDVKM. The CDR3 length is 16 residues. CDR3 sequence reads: CASSWGSRVSNQPQHF. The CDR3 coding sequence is TGTGCCAGCAGTTGGGGGTCTCGAGTTAGCAATCAGCCCCAGCATTTT.

CDR3 in amino acids: CSGGTGELFF. The CDR3 coding sequence is TGCAGCGGGGGGACCGGGGAGCTGTTTTTT. V and J are TRBV29-1 and TRBJ2-2; D is perhaps TRBD1 or TRBD2 (5 bases each). The CDR3 is made up of 10 amino acids. V gave up 7 bases and J gave up 5 bases, with 5 bases separating them. CDR1 and CDR2 (germline): SQVTM, ANQGSEA.

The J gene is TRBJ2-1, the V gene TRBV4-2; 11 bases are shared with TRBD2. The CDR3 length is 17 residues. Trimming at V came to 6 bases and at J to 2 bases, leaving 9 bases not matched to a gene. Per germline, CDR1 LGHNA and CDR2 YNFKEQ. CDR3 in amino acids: CASRGSGRAETYNEQFF. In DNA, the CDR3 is TGTGCCAGCAGAGGTAGCGGGAGGGCCGAAACCTACAATGAGCAGTTCTTC.

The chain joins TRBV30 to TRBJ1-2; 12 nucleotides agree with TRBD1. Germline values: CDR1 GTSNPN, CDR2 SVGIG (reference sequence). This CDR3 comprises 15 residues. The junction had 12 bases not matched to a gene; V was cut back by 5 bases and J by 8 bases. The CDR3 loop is CAWGTGGTPRWGYTF. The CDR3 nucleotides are TGTGCCTGGGGGACAGGGGGCACCCCCCGATGGGGCTACACCTTC.

The CDR3 sequence: CASSVDRGTQYF. The DNA of the CDR3 is TGCGCCAGCAGCGTGGACAGGGGTACGCAGTATTTT. The rearrangement uses TRBV5-1 and TRBJ2-3; 9 bases are a match to TRBD1. Germline CDR1 reads SGHRS; CDR2 reads YFSETQ. V lost 4 bases, J lost 8 bases, and 2 bases stayed unmatched. The CDR3 sequence is 12 residues long.

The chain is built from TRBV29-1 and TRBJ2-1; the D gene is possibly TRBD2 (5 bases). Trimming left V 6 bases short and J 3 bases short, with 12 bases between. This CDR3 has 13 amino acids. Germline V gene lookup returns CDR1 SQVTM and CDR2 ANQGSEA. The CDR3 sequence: CSVVEDFYNEQFF. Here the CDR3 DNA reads TGCAGCGTGGTGGAGGACTTCTACAATGAGCAGTTCTTC.

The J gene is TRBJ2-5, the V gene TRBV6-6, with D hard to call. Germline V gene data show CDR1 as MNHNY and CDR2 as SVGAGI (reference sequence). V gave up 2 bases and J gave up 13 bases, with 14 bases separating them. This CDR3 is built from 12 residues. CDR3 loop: CASSYPNRQSYF. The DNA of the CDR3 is TGTGCCAGCAGTTACCCAAATCGACAATCGTACTTC.

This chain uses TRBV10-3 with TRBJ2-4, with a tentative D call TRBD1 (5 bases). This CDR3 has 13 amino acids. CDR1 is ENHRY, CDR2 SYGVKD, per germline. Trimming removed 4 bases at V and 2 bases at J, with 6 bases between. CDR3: CAISAGTKNIQYF. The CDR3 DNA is TGTGCCATCAGTGCAGGGACCAAAAACATTCAGTACTTC.